The sequence of this T cell receptor beta chain was determined in a study of T cell responses to AZD1222 COVID-19 vaccine. General observations from the study: Dominant CD4 TCR responses targeted spike regions 160-218 and 743-854.

Turning to this clone: The antigen is unknown.

The CDR3 has 15 amino acids. Germline loops: CDR1 SGHVS, CDR2 FNYEAQ. V lost 6 bases and J lost 11, with 20 bases in between. Profiled with immunoSEQ multiplex PCR; TCRdb holds only in-frame clones, not every one. The profile shows about 190,000 clones, roughly nine tenths of them singletons. The sample consisted of peripheral blood, taken on day 0 of AZD1222 vaccination. The TCR sequence derives from an adult in good health. This chain joins TRBV7-6 and TRBJ1-6; D is ambiguous. Here the CDR3 reads CASSRGLSGDTPLHF. DNA for the CDR3: TGTGCCAGCAGTCGCGGGCTTTCGGGCGACACACCCCTCCACTTT.